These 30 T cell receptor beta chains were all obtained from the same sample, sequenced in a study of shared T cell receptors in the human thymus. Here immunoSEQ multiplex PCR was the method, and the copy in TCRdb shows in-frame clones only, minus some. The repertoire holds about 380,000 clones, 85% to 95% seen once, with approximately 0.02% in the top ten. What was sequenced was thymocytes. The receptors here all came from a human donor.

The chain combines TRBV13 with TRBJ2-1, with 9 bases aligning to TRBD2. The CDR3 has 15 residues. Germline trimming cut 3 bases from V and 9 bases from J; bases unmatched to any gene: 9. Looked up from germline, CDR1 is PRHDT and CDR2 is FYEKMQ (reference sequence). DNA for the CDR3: TGTGCCAGCAGCTTGTTTGCGGGAGGGTTGGGTGAGCAGTTCTTC. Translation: CASSLFAGGLGEQFF.

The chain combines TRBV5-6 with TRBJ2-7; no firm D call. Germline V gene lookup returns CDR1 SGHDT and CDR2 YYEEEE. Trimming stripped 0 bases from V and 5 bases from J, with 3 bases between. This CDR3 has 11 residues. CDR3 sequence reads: CASSLADEQYF. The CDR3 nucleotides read TGTGCCAGCAGCTTGGCCGACGAGCAGTACTTC.

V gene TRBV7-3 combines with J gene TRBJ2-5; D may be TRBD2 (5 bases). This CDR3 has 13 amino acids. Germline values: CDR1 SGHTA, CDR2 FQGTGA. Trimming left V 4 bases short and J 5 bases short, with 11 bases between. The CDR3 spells CASSSKTGETQYF. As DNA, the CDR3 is TGTGCCAGCAGCTCGAAGACGGGGGAGACCCAGTACTTC. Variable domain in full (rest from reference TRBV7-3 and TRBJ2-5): GAGVSQTPSNKVTEKGKYVELRCDPISGHTALYWYRQSLGQGPEFLIYFQGTGAADDSGLPNDRFFAVRPEGSVSTLKIQRTERGDSAVYLCASSSKTGETQYFGPGTRLLVL.

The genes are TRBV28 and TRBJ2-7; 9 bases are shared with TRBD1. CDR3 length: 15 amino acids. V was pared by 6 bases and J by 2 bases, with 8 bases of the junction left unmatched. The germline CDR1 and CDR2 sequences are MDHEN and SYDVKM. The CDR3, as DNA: TGTGCCAGCAGGAACCAGGGGACAGGGCCCTACGAGCAGTACTTC. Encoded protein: CASRNQGTGPYEQYF. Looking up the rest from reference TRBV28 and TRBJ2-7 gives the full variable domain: DVKVTQSSRYLVKRTGEKVFLECVQDMDHENMFWYRQDPGLGLRLIYFSYDVKMKEKGDIPEGYSVSREKKERFSLILESASTNQTSMYLCASRNQGTGPYEQYFGPGTRLTVT.

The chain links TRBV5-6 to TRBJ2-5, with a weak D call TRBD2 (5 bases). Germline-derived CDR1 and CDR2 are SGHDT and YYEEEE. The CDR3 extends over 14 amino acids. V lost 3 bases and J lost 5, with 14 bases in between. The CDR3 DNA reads TGTGCCAGCAGCTCCAGGACTCGAGGGGAGACCCAGTACTTC. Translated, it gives CASSSRTRGETQYF.

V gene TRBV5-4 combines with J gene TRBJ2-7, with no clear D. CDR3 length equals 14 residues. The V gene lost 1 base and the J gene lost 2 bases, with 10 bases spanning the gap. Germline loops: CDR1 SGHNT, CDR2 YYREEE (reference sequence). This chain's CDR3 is CASSLLGFAYEQYF. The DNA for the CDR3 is TGTGCCAGCAGCTTGCTCGGGTTCGCCTACGAGCAGTACTTC.

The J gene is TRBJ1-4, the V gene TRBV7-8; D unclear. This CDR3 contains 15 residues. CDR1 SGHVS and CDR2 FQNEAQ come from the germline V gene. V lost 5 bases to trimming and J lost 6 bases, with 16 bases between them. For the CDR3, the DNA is TGTGCCAGCAGCCCCCGTCCTGGAGGCGATGAAAAACTGTTTTTT. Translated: CASSPRPGGDEKLFF.

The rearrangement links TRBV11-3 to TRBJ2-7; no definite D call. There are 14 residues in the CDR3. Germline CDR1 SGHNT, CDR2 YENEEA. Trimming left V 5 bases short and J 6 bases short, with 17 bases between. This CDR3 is CASSPTDPSFEQYF. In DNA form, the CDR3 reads TGTGCCAGCAGCCCCACGGACCCCTCGTTCGAGCAGTACTTC.

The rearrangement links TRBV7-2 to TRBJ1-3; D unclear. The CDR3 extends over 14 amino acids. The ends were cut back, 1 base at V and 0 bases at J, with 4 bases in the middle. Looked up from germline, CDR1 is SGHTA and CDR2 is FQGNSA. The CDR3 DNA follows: TGTGCCAGCAGCTTAGGACACTCTGGAAACACCATATATTTT. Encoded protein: CASSLGHSGNTIYF.

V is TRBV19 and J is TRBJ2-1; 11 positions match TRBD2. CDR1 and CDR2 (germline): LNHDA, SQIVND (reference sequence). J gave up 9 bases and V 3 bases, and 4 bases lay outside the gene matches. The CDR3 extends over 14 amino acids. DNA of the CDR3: TGTGCCAGTAGTATTCCGGGACTAGCGGCTGAGCAGTTCTTC. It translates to CASSIPGLAAEQFF. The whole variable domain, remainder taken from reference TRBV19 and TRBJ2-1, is DGGITQSPKYLFRKEGQNVTLSCEQNLNHDAMYWYRQDPGQGLRLIYYSQIVNDFQKGDIAEGYSVSREKKESFPLTVTSAQKNPTAFYLCASSIPGLAAEQFFGPGTRLTVL.

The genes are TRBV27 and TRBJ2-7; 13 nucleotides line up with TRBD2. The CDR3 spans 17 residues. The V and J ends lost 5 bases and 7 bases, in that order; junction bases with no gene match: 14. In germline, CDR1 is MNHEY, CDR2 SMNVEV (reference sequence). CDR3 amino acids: CASSPVRVLAGGWEQYF. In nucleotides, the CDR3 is TGTGCCAGCAGTCCCGTCAGAGTACTAGCGGGAGGGTGGGAGCAGTACTTC.

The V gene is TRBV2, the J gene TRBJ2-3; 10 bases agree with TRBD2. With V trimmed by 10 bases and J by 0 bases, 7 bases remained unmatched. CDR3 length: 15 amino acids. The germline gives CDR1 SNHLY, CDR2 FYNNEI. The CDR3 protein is CAKPGLAPSTDTQYF. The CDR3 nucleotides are TGTGCCAAACCGGGACTAGCGCCCAGCACAGATACGCAGTATTTT.

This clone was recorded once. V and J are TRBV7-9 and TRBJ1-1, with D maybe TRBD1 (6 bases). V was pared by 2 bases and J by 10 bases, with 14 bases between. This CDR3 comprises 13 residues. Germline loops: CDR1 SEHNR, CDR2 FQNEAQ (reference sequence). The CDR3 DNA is TGTGCCAGCAGCTTACTAGGGGGGCTGGGAGCTTTCTTT. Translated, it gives CASSLLGGLGAFF.

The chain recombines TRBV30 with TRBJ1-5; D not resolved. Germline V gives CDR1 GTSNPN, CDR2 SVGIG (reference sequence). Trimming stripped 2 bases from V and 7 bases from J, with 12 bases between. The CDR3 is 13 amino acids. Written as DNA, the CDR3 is TGTGCCTGGAGTCTGTTCCCGAGGCAGCCCCAGCATTTT. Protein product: CAWSLFPRQPQHF.

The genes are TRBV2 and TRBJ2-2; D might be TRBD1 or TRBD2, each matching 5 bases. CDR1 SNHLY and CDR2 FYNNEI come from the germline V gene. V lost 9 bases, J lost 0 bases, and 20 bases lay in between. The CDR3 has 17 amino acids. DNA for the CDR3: TGTGCCAGACCACTGAGGGACGGAGCCCCGAACACCGGGGAGCTGTTTTTT. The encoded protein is CARPLRDGAPNTGELFF.

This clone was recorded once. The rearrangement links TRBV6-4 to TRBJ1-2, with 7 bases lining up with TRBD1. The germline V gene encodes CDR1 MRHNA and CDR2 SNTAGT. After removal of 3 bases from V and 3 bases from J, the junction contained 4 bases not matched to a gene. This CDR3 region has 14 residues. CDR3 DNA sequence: TGTGCCAGCAGTGAGGGACAGCCCTACTATGGCTACACCTTC. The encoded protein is CASSEGQPYYGYTF.

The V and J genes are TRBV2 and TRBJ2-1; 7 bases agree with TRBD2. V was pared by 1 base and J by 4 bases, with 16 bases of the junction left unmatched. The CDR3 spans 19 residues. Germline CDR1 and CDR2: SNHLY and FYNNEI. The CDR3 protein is CASSEVRTLLAGVYNEQFF. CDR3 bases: TGTGCCAGCAGTGAAGTACGGACACTGCTCGCGGGAGTTTACAATGAGCAGTTCTTC.

Here the CDR3 DNA reads TGTGCCAGCAGCCAATCGGGACAAGCCAAAAACATTCAGTACTTC. Encoded protein: CASSQSGQAKNIQYF. This chain links TRBV4-2 with TRBJ2-4; TRBD1 is a possible D gene (6 bases). Trimming cost V 2 bases and J 0 bases, with 8 bases left between them. This CDR3 comprises 15 residues. The V gene's germline CDR1 is LGHNA and CDR2 YNFKEQ.

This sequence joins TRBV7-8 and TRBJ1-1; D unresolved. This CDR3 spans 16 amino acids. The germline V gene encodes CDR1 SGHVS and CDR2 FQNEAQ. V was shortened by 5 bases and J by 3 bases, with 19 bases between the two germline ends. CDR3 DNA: TGTGCCAGCAGCCCAAAAAATGGGGTGAGGGACACTGAAGCTTTCTTT. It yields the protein CASSPKNGVRDTEAFF.

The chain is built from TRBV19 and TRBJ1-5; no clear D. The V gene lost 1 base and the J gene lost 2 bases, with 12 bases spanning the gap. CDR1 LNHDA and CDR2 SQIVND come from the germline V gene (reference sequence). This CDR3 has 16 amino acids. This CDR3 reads CASSIGGTVRNQPQHF. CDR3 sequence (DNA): TGTGCCAGTAGTATAGGGGGTACAGTGCGCAATCAGCCCCAGCATTTT. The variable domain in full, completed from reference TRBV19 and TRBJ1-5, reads DGGITQSPKYLFRKEGQNVTLSCEQNLNHDAMYWYRQDPGQGLRLIYYSQIVNDFQKGDIAEGYSVSREKKESFPLTVTSAQKNPTAFYLCASSIGGTVRNQPQHFGDGTRLSIL.

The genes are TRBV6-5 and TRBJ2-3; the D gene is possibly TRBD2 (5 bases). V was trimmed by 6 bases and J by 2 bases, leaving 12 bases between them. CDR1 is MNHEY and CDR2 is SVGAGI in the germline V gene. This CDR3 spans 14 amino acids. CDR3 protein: CASRRTFLTDTQYF. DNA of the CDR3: TGTGCCAGCAGGAGGACTTTCCTCACAGATACGCAGTATTTT.

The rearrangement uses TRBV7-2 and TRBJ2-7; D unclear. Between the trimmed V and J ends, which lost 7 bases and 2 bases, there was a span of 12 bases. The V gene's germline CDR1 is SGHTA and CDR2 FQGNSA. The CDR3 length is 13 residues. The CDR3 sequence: CASTLGGTYEQYF. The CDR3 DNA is TGTGCCAGCACCTTGGGTGGTACCTACGAGCAGTACTTC.

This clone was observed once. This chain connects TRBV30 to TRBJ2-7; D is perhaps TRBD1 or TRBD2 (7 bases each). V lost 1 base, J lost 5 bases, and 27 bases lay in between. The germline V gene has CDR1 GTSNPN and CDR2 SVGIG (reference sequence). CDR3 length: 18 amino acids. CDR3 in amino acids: CAWSGDSWRGRPHHEQYF. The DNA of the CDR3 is TGTGCCTGGAGTGGGGACAGTTGGCGGGGGAGACCCCACCACGAGCAGTACTTC.

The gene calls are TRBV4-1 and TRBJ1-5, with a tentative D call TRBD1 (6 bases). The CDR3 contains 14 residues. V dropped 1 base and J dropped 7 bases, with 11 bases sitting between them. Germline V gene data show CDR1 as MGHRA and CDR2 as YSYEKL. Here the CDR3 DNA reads TGCGCCAGCAGCCAAGTGGGGGGCGGGCAGCCCCAGCATTTT. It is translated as CASSQVGGGQPQHF.

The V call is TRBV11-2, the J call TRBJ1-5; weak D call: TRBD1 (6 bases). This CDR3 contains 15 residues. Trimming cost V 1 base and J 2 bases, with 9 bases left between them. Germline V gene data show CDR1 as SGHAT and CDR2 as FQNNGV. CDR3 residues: CASSLGGHGNQPQHF. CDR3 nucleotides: TGTGCCAGCAGCTTAGGGGGGCATGGCAATCAGCCCCAGCATTTT.

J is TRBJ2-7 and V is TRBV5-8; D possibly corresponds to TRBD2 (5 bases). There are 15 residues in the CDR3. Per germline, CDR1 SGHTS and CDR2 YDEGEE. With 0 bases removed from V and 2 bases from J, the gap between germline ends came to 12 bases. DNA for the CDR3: TGTGCCAGCAGCTTGGCCGAGGGATTGGCCTACGAGCAGTACTTC. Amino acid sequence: CASSLAEGLAYEQYF.

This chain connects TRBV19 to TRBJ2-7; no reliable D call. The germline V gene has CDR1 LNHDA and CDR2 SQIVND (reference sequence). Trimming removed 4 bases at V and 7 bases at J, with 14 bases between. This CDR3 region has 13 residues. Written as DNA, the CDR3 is TGTGCCAGTAGTACGGACCTCCGGAAAGAGCAGTACTTC. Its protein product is CASSTDLRKEQYF.

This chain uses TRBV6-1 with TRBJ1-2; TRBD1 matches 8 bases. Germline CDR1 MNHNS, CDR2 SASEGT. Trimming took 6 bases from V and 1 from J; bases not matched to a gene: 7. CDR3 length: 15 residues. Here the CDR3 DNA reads TGTGCCAGCAGGGACAGGGAGTGGAATAACTATGGCTACACCTTC. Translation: CASRDREWNNYGYTF.

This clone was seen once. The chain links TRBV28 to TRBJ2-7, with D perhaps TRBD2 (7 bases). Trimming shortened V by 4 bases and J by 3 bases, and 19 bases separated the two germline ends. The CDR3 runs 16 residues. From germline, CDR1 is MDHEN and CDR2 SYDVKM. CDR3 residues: CASSSPRGGAFYEQYF. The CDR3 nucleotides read TGTGCCAGCAGTTCCCCTCGAGGGGGGGCTTTCTACGAGCAGTACTTC.

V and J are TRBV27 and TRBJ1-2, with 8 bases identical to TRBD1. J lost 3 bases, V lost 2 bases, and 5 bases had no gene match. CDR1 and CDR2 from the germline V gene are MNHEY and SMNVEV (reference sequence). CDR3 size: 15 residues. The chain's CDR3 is CASSLRTGIDYGYTF. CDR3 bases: TGTGCCAGCAGTTTAAGGACAGGGATAGACTATGGCTACACCTTC.